This T cell receptor beta chain was identified during a study of T cell responses to AZD1222 COVID-19 vaccine. The data were produced by immunoSEQ multiplex PCR, yet TCRdb's version contains in-frame clones alone and is incomplete. The clone table shows around 140,000 clones, with the ten largest holding about 2.2%. The CDR3 length is 14 residues. Germline V CDR1 and CDR2: ENHRY, SYGVKD. With V trimmed by 10 bases and J by 7 bases, 12 bases remained unmatched. The rearrangement joins TRBV10-3 to TRBJ1-4, with TRBD1 identical over 7 bases. The source is an adult in good health. The material sequenced was peripheral blood. CDR3 sequence: CATSQGGSFEKLFF. As DNA, the CDR3 is TGTGCCACGTCCCAGGGGGGGAGTTTTGAAAAACTGTTTTTT.